These 23 T cell receptor beta chains came from one sample sequenced in a study of blood T cell repertoires in COVID-19. Method: immunoSEQ multiplex PCR; TCRdb's copy keeps in-frame clones and lacks some. This table holds a few hundred thousand clones, more than 80% found once. The specimen was PBMCs or T cells enriched from blood (not recorded which). The receptors originated from a woman between 18 and 29 years old who had recovered from COVID-19.

The rearrangement joins TRBV14 to TRBJ1-2; no firm D call. The V gene's germline CDR1 is SGHDN and CDR2 FVKESK. V was cut by 2 bases and J by 8 bases, with 9 bases left in between. The CDR3 spans 12 residues. This CDR3 is CASSQNREGYTF. Here the CDR3 DNA reads TGTGCCAGCAGCCAAAACCGGGAGGGCTACACCTTC.

The genes are TRBV4-2 and TRBJ1-5; TRBD1 agrees at 10 bases. The CDR3 runs 15 residues. J lost 7 bases, V lost 1 base, and 4 bases had no gene match. Germline loops: CDR1 LGHNA, CDR2 YNFKEQ. CDR3 bases: TGTGCCAGCAGCCAAGGGGGGACAGGGGTCCAGCCCCAGCATTTT. This sequence encodes CASSQGGTGVQPQHF.

The rearrangement uses TRBV9 and TRBJ2-1; 9 bases map to TRBD2. The CDR3 covers 16 residues. Trimming removed 0 bases from V and 7 bases from J; junction bases left unmatched: 8. Germline V gene sequence: CDR1 SGDLS, CDR2 YYNGEE. Written as DNA, the CDR3 is TGTGCCAGCAGCGTAGGGGGTAGCGGGGGCAGGAATGAGCAGTTCTTC. As protein: CASSVGGSGGRNEQFF. Variable domain in full (rest from reference TRBV9 and TRBJ2-1): DSGVTQTPKHLITATGQRVTLRCSPRSGDLSVYWYQQSLDQGLQFLIQYYNGEERAKGNILERFSAQQFPDLHSELNLSSLELGDSALYFCASSVGGSGGRNEQFFGPGTRLTVL.

CDR3 protein: CASSPTGAFTEAFF. The CDR3 nucleotides are TGTGCCAGCAGCCCGACAGGGGCGTTCACTGAAGCTTTCTTT. This chain joins TRBV3-1 (or the pseudogene TRBV3-2) and TRBJ1-1, with 8 bases aligning to TRBD1. Per the germline V gene, CDR1 is LGHDT and CDR2 is YNNKEL (reference sequence). J gave up 4 bases and V 4 bases, and 5 bases lay outside the gene matches. CDR3 length: 14 amino acids.

J is TRBJ1-4 and V is TRBV7-9, with TRBD1 matching 7 bases. With V trimmed by 5 bases and J by 4 bases, 7 bases remained unmatched. Germline CDR1 reads SEHNR; CDR2 reads FQNEAQ (reference sequence). The CDR3 contains 15 residues. The CDR3 loop reads CASSDTGADNEKLFF. CDR3 in DNA: TGTGCCAGCAGCGATACAGGGGCAGATAATGAAAAACTGTTTTTT.

Here the CDR3 reads CASSPPGTGATGELFF. The DNA for the CDR3 is TGTGCCAGCAGCCCACCAGGGACAGGAGCAACCGGGGAGCTGTTTTTT. J is TRBJ2-2 and V is TRBV9, with TRBD1 matching over 8 bases. Germline V lookup: CDR1 SGDLS, CDR2 YYNGEE. V lost 4 bases, J lost 5 bases, and 10 bases stayed unmatched. The CDR3 contains 16 residues.

The chain couples TRBV10-1 to TRBJ2-7; D gene ambiguous. The V gene lost 1 base and the J gene lost 1 base, with 5 bases spanning the gap. Germline CDR1 is WNHNN and CDR2 is SYGVQD (reference sequence). This CDR3 comprises 13 residues. In DNA form, the CDR3 reads TGCGCCAGCAGTGAGTACGGGTCCTACGAGCAGTACTTC. Protein product: CASSEYGSYEQYF.

The CDR3 here is CASSLVNYGYTF. In DNA, the CDR3 is TGTGCCAGCAGTCTTGTTAACTATGGCTACACCTTC. J is TRBJ1-2 and V is TRBV5-4; no reliable D call. The CDR3 covers 12 residues. Trimming pared 5 bases from V and 1 base from J, leaving 6 bases between. Germline values: CDR1 SGHNT, CDR2 YYREEE (reference sequence).

The DNA of the CDR3 is TGTGCCAGCAGCCCCGCGGCCCCTCCCGACGAGCAGTACTTC. This translates into CASSPAAPPDEQYF. The V gene is TRBV3-1 (or the pseudogene TRBV3-2), the J gene TRBJ2-7; no clear D gene. V lost 4 bases to trimming and J lost 5 bases, with 15 bases between them. Germline assignment: CDR1 LGHDT and CDR2 YNNKEL (reference sequence). CDR3 length equals 14 residues.

The V call is TRBV20-1, the J call TRBJ2-7, with D uncertain. The germline CDR1 and CDR2 sequences are DFQATT and SNEGSKA (reference sequence). CDR3 size: 11 residues. V was clipped by 3 bases and J by 6 bases, with 9 bases between them. The CDR3 DNA follows: TGCAGTGCTAGTGTCGAGGTCGAGCAGTACTTC. Amino acids: CSASVEVEQYF.

V gene TRBV2 combines with J gene TRBJ2-2; 9 positions match TRBD2. The CDR3 sequence is 15 residues long. Per the germline V gene, CDR1 is SNHLY and CDR2 is FYNNEI. The V segment lost 4 bases and the J segment 7 bases; nucleotides outside the gene matches: 7. CDR3 in amino acids: CASSGVAGVFGELFF. In DNA, the CDR3 is TGTGCCAGCAGTGGGGTAGCGGGGGTGTTCGGGGAGCTGTTTTTT.

V is TRBV15 and J is TRBJ2-4; D is unclear. Germline CDR1 is LNHNV and CDR2 is YYDKDF (reference sequence). Deletions cut 0 bases from V and 5 bases from J, with 11 bases between. This CDR3 contains 15 residues. This CDR3 reads CATSRDLQPQNIQYF. The CDR3 DNA is TGTGCCACCAGCAGAGATTTACAGCCTCAAAACATTCAGTACTTC.

The rearrangement links TRBV19 to TRBJ2-5; 10 positions match TRBD1. The germline CDR1 and CDR2 sequences are LNHDA and SQIVND (reference sequence). V lost 5 bases and J lost 4; bases outside the gene matches: 7. The CDR3 runs 15 residues. In DNA form, the CDR3 reads TGTGCCAGTAGTGGACGGACAGGGGGGTTAGAGACCCAGTACTTC. Translated: CASSGRTGGLETQYF.

The V gene is TRBV7-9, the J gene TRBJ1-1; D remains ambiguous. This CDR3 is built from 12 residues. Germline V gene sequence: CDR1 SEHNR, CDR2 FQNEAQ (reference sequence). V was trimmed by 4 bases and J by 7 bases, leaving 10 bases between them. DNA of the CDR3: TGTGCCAGCAGCTACCACATCAGTGAAGCTTTCTTT. It yields the protein CASSYHISEAFF.

This chain joins TRBV6-2 or TRBV6-3 and TRBJ1-1; D possibly corresponds to TRBD1 (5 bases). The germline gives CDR1 MNHEY, CDR2 SVGEGT. This CDR3 contains 17 residues. V was shortened by 6 bases and J by 5 bases, with 25 bases between the two germline ends. The CDR3 DNA sequence: TGTGCCAGCAGCGCTTTACAGGCCCTAGTAGGGACTACTGAAGCTTTCTTT. This sequence encodes CASSALQALVGTTEAFF.

V usage is TRBV7-2 and J usage is TRBJ1-2; D call uncertain. The CDR3 length is 14 residues. V was clipped by 6 bases and J by 8 bases, with 19 bases between them. CDR1 is SGHTA, CDR2 FQGNSA, per germline. The CDR3 loop reads CASSLASRVLGYTF. The CDR3 nucleotides read TGTGCCAGCAGTCTAGCGTCTCGGGTTCTCGGCTACACCTTC.

The chain is built from TRBV5-5 and TRBJ1-1; D gene unclear. Trimming left V 0 bases short and J 4 bases short, with 10 bases between. The CDR3 has 14 amino acids. The germline V gene encodes CDR1 SGHKS and CDR2 YYEKEE (reference sequence). This CDR3 is CASSLAGSLTEAFF. CDR3 nucleotide sequence: TGTGCCAGCAGCTTGGCGGGATCGCTCACTGAAGCTTTCTTT.

DNA for the CDR3: TGTGCCAGCTCACCTCAGGGGCCAATGAACACTGAAGCTTTCTTT. It yields the protein CASSPQGPMNTEAFF. The chain recombines TRBV18 with TRBJ1-1, with D perhaps TRBD1 (6 bases). Germline V lookup: CDR1 KGHSH, CDR2 LQKENI. Trimming removed 3 bases from V and 0 bases from J, with 11 bases in between. The length of the CDR3 is 15 residues.

The V call is TRBV29-1, the J call TRBJ2-2, with TRBD1 matching over 9 bases. V shed 4 bases and J 1 base; nucleotides not matched to a gene: 1. CDR1 and CDR2 (germline): SQVTM, ANQGSEA. CDR3 size: 14 residues. The CDR3 region has the DNA TGCAGCGTTGGGGACAGGGTGAACACCGGGGAGCTGTTTTTT. Protein sequence: CSVGDRVNTGELFF.

The chain couples TRBV5-7 to TRBJ2-6; TRBD1 matches at 7 bases. TRBV5-7 is an open reading frame, and its role is uncertain. Trimming took 2 bases from V and 1 from J; bases not matched to a gene: 9. The CDR3 totals 18 residues. CDR3 amino acids: CASSFGTEFWSGANVLTF. The CDR3 nucleotides read TGTGCCAGCAGCTTCGGGACAGAGTTCTGGTCTGGGGCCAACGTCCTGACTTTC.

This rearrangement joins TRBV19 to TRBJ2-5; 8 bases line up with TRBD2. V shed 2 bases and J 4 bases; nucleotides not matched to a gene: 12. CDR3 length: 17 residues. CDR1 is LNHDA and CDR2 is SQIVND in the germline V gene (reference sequence). This chain's CDR3 is CASSIRGQRGYPETQYF. The CDR3 DNA reads as TGTGCCAGTAGTATAAGGGGCCAGCGGGGGTACCCAGAGACCCAGTACTTC.

V gene TRBV5-6 combines with J gene TRBJ1-2; 9 bases fit TRBD1. Germline V gene sequence: CDR1 SGHDT, CDR2 YYEEEE. The CDR3 has 15 amino acids. V shed 4 bases and J 4 bases; nucleotides not matched to a gene: 8. This CDR3 is CASSTPGQGFYGYTF. The CDR3 DNA is TGTGCCAGCAGCACACCGGGACAGGGTTTCTATGGCTACACCTTC. The complete variable domain, with remaining parts taken from reference TRBV5-6 and TRBJ1-2, reads DAGVTQSPTHLIKTRGQQVTLRCSPKSGHDTVSWYQQALGQGPQFIFQYYEEEERQRGNFPDRFSGHQFPNYSSELNVNALLLGDSALYLCASSTPGQGFYGYTFGSGTRLTVV.

The rearrangement links TRBV10-3 to TRBJ1-4; no definite D call. Germline values: CDR1 ENHRY, CDR2 SYGVKD. Trimming cost V 4 bases and J 7 bases, with 13 bases left between them. This CDR3 spans 14 amino acids. The DNA of the CDR3 is TGTGCCATCAGTGCGGTTTCGCCGCGTGAAAAACTGTTTTTT. Translated, it gives CAISAVSPREKLFF.